Listed below are T cell receptor beta chains from one sample, sequenced in a study of naive and memory T cell subsets. One entry per CDR3 protein, called by TCRdb with MiXCR from the UMI-ligation and nested PCR reads. The table includes approximately 150,000 distinct CDR3 sequences, about 23% detected once. Sequenced material: naive CD4+ T cells from blood. These receptor sequences come from a human donor in good health. Both conserved end residues are part of each CDR3.

J | length | V | CDR3
TRBJ2-1 | 16 | TRBV23-1 | CASSQLAGGPCNEQFF
TRBJ2-2 | 14 | TRBV10-3 | CAISEAGLTGELFF
TRBJ2-7 | 13 | TRBV28 | CASRRGEANEQYF
TRBJ2-5 | 11 | TRBV29-1 | CSVLPLGTQYF
TRBJ2-1 | 13 | TRBV28 | CASGRSARNEQFF
TRBJ2-1 | 16 | TRBV12-3/TRBV12-4 | CASTMIGGVSYNEQFF
TRBJ2-1 | 14 | TRBV7-9 | CASSLRRDSSEQFF
TRBJ2-1 | 15 | TRBV7-9 | CASSPGSHSNNEQFF
TRBJ2-7 | 13 | TRBV4-1 | CASSQGERQGQYF
TRBJ1-1 | 14 | TRBV27 | CASSRPGGGREAFF
TRBJ2-3 | 14 | TRBV29-1 | CSADIGWGTDTQYF
TRBJ2-7 | 13 | TRBV5-1 | CASSLARSYEQYF
TRBJ2-2 | 20 | TRBV7-9 | CASSFFPYGTSGRNTGELFF
TRBJ1-1 | 14 | TRBV12-5 | CASGLVRGNTEAFF
TRBJ2-2 | 15 | TRBV12-3/TRBV12-4 | CASRWGQPNTGELFF
TRBJ2-3 | 14 | TRBV25-1 | CASSRRAGTDTQYF
TRBJ1-1 | 15 | TRBV28 | CASSSIGSKHTEAFF
TRBJ1-1 | 14 | TRBV28 | CASSLRWRSTEAFF
TRBJ2-1 | 14 | TRBV7-9 | CASSLTAGPSEQFF
TRBJ2-1 | 13 | TRBV24-1 | CATLTGIYNEQFF
TRBJ2-1 | 15 | TRBV5-4 | CASSLDKQGASEQFF
TRBJ1-1 | 15 | TRBV4-2 | CASSREQGMNTEAFF
TRBJ2-2 | 15 | TRBV28 | CASSFAGSGSGELFF
TRBJ2-5 | 13 | TRBV29-1 | CSVERTSRETQYF
TRBJ2-1 | 19 | TRBV7-2 | CASSQTGTSGSSIGNEQFF
TRBJ2-5 | 14 | TRBV27 | CASRGLAGGETQYF
TRBJ2-2 | 16 | TRBV11-2 | CASSFSQGFATGELFF
TRBJ2-2 | 15 | TRBV20-1 | CSASLNGPRTGELFF